Detailed here is one T cell receptor (beta chain). Trimming cost V 9 bases and J 5 bases, with 14 bases left between them. The CDR3 is 13 amino acids. Germline loops: CDR1 SGHAT, CDR2 FQNNGV. The record originates from a study of blood T cell repertoires in COVID-19. Libraries were prepared by immunoSEQ multiplex PCR; TCRdb keeps only in-frame clonotypes and omits some of them. The profile shows approximately 240,000 clones, 83% of them singletons. The source of this sequence is a human donor in a cohort sampled during active COVID-19. The rearrangement uses TRBV11-2 and TRBJ1-3; D is uncertain. Sequencing input: peripheral blood. The CDR3 is CASQEGGRNTIYF. The DNA of the CDR3 is TGTGCCAGTCAGGAGGGCGGGAGAAACACCATATATTTT.